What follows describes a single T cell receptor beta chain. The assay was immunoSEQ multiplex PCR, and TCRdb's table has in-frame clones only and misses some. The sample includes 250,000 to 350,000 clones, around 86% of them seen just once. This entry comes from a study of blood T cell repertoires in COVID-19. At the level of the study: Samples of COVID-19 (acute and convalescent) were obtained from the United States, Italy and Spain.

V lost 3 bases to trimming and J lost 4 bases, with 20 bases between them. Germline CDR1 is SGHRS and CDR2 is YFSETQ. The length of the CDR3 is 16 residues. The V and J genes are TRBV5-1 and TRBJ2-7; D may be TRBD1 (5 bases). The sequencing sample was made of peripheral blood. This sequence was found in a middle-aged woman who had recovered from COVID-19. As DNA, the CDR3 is TGCGCCAGCAGCTCCTCTCGACAGCTGGATATTTACGAGCAGTACTTC. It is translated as CASSSSRQLDIYEQYF. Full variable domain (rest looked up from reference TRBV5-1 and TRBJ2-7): KAGVTQTPRYLIKTRGQQVTLSCSPISGHRSVSWYQQTPGQGLQFLFEYFSETQRNKGNFPGRFSGRQFSNSRSEMNVSTLELGDSALYLCASSSSRQLDIYEQYFGPGTRLTVT.